This T cell receptor beta chain was profiled in a study (dated by TCRdb to 2015 to 2018). For the study in its entirety: The study used sequence and structural analyses to characterize human CD8+ TCR repertoires recognizing immunodominant viral antigens.

Worth noting for this clonotype: The antigen it binds to is not known. Per-base qualities were not stored, and no clone one base away is much larger.

The investigation overall reported the following: CD8+ TCR repertoires specific to different immunodominant viral antigens were reported to be distinct from each other and highly diverse.

Reads for this sample came from an Illumina HiSeq 2500. TCRdb reran the public reads through fastp at Q25 and MiXCR, keeping productive beta chains. Duplicate CDR3 protein sequences are folded into a single record with the most common DNA and genes. Within this sample are around 1,800 distinct CDR3 sequences, with about 27% of them counted one time only. The ten largest clones capture about 5% of the sample. From the cysteine up to the phenylalanine, the CDR3 has a length of 15 residues. The retained sequence is limited to the CDR3, 45 bases, with the frame set at the first base. The TCR was taken from a female donor. Sequenced sample: CD8+ T cells (not recorded whether cultured). The sequence links TRBV21-1 to TRBJ2-7; the table gives TRBD2 as D, unverified against the DNA. TRBV21-1 is recorded as a pseudogene. The nucleotide sequence is TGTGCCAGCAGCGGAGGTCGACTAGCTACCGGGGAGCAGTACTTC. This sequence encodes CASSGGRLATGEQYF.